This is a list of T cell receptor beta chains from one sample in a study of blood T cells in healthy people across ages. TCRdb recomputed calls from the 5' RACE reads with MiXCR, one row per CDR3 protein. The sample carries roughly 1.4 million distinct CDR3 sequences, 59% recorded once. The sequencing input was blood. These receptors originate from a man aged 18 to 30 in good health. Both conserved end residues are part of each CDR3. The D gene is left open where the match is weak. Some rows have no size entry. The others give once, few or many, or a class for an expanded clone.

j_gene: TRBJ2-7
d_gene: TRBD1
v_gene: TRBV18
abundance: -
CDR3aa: CASSPVGQVSSYEQYF
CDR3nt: TGTGCCAGCTCACCGGTGGGACAGGTCAGCTCCTACGAGCAGTACTTC

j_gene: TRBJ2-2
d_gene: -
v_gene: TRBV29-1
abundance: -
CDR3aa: CSVEWTLRNTGELFF
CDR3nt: TGCAGCGTTGAATGGACTCTACGGAACACCGGGGAGCTGTTTTTT

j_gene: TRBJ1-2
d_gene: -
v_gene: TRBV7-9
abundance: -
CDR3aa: CASSLASGVANYGYTF
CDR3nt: TGTGCCAGCAGCTTAGCGTCTGGGGTAGCTAACTATGGCTACACCTTC

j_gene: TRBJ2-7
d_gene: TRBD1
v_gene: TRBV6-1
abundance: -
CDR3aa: CASAGTGITYEQYF
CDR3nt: TGTGCCAGCGCCGGGACAGGGATAACCTACGAGCAGTACTTC

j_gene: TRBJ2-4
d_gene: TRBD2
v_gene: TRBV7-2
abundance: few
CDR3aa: CASRASGRENIQYF
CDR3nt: TGTGCCAGCAGGGCGAGCGGGAGGGAAAACATTCAGTACTTC

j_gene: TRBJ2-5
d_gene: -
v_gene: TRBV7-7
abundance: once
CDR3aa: CASTPLGLGETQYF
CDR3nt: TGTGCTAGCACCCCTCTTGGGTTGGGGGAGACCCAGTACTTC

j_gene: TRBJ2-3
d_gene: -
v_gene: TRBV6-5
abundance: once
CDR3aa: CASSRDPADTQYF
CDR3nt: TGTGCCAGCAGTCGGGACCCAGCAGATACGCAGTATTTT

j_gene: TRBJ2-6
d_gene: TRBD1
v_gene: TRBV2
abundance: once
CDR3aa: CASRSRGTGAGANVLTF
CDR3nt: TGTGCCAGCAGATCCCGGGGCACAGGGGCTGGGGCCAACGTCCTGACTTTC

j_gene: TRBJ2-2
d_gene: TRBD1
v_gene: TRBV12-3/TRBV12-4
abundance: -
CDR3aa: CASSHRGNTGELFF
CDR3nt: TGTGCCAGCAGTCACAGGGGGAACACCGGGGAGCTGTTTTTT

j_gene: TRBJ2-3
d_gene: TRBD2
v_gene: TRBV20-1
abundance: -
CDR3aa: CSARRTSGITDTQYF
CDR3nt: TGCAGTGCTCGACGGACTAGCGGGATCACAGATACGCAGTATTTT

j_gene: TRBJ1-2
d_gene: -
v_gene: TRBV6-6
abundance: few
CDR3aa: CASSLQENYGYTF
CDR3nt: TGTGCCAGCAGCCTCCAGGAGAACTATGGCTACACCTTC

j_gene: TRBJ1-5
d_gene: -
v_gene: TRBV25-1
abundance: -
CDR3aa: CASSEAGVGNQPQHF
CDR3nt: TGTGCCAGCAGTGAGGCAGGGGTTGGCAATCAGCCCCAGCATTTT

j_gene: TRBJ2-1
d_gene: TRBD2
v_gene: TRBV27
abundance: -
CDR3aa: CASWTSGEAYNKQFF
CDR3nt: TGTGCCAGCTGGACTAGCGGGGAGGCTTACAATAAGCAGTTCTTC

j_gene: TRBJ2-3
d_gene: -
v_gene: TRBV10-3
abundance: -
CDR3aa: CAISEEDVEADTQYF
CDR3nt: TGTGCCATCAGTGAAGAGGACGTCGAGGCAGATACGCAGTATTTT

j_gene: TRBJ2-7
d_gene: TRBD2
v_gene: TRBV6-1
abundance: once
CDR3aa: CASSEVVLAGGYEQYF
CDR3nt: TGTGCCAGCAGTGAAGTAGTCTTGGCGGGAGGCTACGAGCAGTACTTC

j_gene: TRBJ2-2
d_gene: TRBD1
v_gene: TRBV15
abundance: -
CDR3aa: CASGTENTGELFF
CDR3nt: TGTGCCTCGGGGACAGAGAACACCGGGGAGCTGTTTTTT

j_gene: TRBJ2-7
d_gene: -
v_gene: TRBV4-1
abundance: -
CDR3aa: CASSQAPSLRYEQYF
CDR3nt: TGCGCCAGCAGCCAAGCTCCCAGCTTACGGTACGAGCAGTACTTC

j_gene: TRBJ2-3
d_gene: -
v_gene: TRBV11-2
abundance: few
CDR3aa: CASSLGAKSTDTQYF
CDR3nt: TGTGCCAGCAGCTTAGGGGCCAAAAGCACAGATACGCAGTATTTT

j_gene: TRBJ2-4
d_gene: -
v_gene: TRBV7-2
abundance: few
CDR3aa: CASSLEGTSNLMAKNIQYF
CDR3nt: TGTGCCAGCAGCTTAGAAGGGACATCCAACTTAATGGCCAAAAACATTCAGTACTTC

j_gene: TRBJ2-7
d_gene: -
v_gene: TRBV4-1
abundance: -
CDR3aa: CASSQDYTGPLSSEQYF
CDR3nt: TGCGCCAGCAGCCAAGATTATACAGGACCCCTCTCCTCCGAGCAGTACTTC

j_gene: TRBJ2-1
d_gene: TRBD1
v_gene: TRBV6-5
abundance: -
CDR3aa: CASRRPGTGHNEQFF
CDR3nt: TGTGCCAGCAGGAGACCCGGGACAGGTCACAATGAGCAGTTCTTC

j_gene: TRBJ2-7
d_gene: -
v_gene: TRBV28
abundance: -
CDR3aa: CASRGGTDEQYF
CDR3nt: TGTGCCAGCAGGGGAGGGACAGACGAGCAGTACTTC

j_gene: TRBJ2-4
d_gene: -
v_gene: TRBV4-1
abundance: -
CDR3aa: CASSQELGRGHIQYF
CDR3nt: TGCGCCAGCAGCCAAGAGTTGGGAAGGGGCCACATTCAGTACTTC

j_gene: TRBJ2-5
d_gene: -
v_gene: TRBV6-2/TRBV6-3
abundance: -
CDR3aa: CASSDSTGTETQYF
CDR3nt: TGTGCCAGCAGTGACTCAACAGGGACAGAGACCCAGTACTTC

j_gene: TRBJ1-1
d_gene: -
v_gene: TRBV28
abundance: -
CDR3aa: CASSPGQQAEAFF
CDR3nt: TGTGCCAGCAGTCCCGGACAGCAAGCTGAAGCTTTCTTT

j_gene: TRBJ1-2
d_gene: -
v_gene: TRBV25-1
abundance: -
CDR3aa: CASSELGVLTDGYTF
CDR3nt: TGTGCCAGCAGTGAATTGGGGGTGCTAACGGATGGCTACACCTTC

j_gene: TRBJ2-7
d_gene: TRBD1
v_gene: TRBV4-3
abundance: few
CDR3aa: CASSQGDQGAVSYEQYF
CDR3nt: TGCGCCAGCAGCCAAGGGGACCAGGGGGCGGTATCCTACGAGCAGTACTTC

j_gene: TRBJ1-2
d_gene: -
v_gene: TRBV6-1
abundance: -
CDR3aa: CASSEEGGGYTF
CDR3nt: TGTGCCAGCAGTGAAGAGGGCGGTGGCTACACCTTC

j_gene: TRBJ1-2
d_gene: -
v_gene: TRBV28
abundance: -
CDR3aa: CASSPVGGRNYGYTF
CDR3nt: TGTGCCAGCAGTCCGGTGGGGGGCCGGAACTATGGCTACACCTTC

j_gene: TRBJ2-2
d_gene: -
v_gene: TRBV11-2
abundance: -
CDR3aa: CASSLDRARNTGELFF
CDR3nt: TGTGCCAGCAGCTTAGACAGAGCTAGGAACACCGGGGAGCTGTTTTTT

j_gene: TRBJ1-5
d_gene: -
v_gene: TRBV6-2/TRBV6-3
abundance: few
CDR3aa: CASSIQGGNQPQHF
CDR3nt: TGTGCCAGCAGCATACAGGGAGGCAATCAGCCCCAGCATTTT

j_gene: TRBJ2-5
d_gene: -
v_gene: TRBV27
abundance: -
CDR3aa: CASSLSILGEQYF
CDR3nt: TGTGCCAGCAGTTTATCGATACTGGGGGAGCAGTACTTC

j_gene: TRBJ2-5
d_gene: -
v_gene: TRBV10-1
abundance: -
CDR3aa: CARSSKEQYF
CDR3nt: TGCGCCCGATCTTCGAAGGAGCAGTACTTC

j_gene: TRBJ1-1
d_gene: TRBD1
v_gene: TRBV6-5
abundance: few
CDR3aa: CASSTFRGRNTEAFF
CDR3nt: TGTGCCAGCAGTACCTTCAGGGGGCGGAATACTGAAGCTTTCTTT

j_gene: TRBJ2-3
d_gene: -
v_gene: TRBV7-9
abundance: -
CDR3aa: CASSLTVGGYDTQYF
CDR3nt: TGTGCCAGCAGCCTAACCGTAGGGGGTTACGATACGCAGTATTTT

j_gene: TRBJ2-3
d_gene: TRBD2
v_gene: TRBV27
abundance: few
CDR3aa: CASSPLGLAGRTDTQYF
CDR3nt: TGTGCCAGCAGTCCTCTGGGTCTAGCGGGACGCACAGATACGCAGTATTTT

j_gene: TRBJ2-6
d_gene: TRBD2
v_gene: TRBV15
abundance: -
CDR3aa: CATSWGLAGDYGANVLTF
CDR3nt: TGTGCCACCAGCTGGGGACTAGCGGGGGACTATGGGGCCAACGTCCTGACTTTC

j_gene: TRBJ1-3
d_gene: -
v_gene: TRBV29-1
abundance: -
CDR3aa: CSVEDQDNTIYF
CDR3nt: TGCAGCGTTGAAGATCAAGACAACACCATATATTTT

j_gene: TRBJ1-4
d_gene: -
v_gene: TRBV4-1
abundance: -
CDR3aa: CASSQDRKGPDEKLFF
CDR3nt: TGCGCCAGCAGCCAAGATAGGAAGGGTCCCGATGAAAAACTGTTTTTT

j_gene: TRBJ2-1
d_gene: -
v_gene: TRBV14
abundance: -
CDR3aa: CASSQFLRGEQFF
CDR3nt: TGTGCCAGCAGCCAATTTCTTCGGGGCGAGCAGTTCTTC

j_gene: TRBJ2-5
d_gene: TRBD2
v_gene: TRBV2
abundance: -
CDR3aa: CASSGRLAGEIETQYF
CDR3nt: TGTGCCAGCAGCGGGCGACTAGCGGGCGAAATTGAGACCCAGTACTTC

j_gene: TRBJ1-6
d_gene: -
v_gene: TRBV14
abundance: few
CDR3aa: CASSSDRMVSPLHF
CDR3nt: TGTGCCAGCAGCTCAGACCGAATGGTGTCACCCCTCCACTTT

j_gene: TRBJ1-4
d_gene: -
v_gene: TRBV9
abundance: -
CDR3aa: CASSPTWGIGEKLFF
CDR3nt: TGTGCCAGCAGCCCGACATGGGGGATTGGAGAAAAACTGTTTTTT

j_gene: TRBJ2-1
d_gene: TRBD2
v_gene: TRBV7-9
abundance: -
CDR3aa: CASSPSGGASYNEQFF
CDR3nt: TGTGCCAGCAGCCCTAGCGGGGGGGCGTCCTACAATGAGCAGTTCTTC

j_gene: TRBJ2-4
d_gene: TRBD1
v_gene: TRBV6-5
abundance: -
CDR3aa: CASSYSAGTGKFDFHIQYF
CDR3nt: TGTGCCAGCAGCTACTCGGCCGGGACAGGGAAATTTGATTTCCACATTCAGTACTTC

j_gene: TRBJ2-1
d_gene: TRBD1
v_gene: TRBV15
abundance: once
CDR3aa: CATSKEPGTGYNEQFF
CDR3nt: TGTGCCACCAGCAAAGAACCCGGGACAGGCTACAATGAGCAGTTCTTC

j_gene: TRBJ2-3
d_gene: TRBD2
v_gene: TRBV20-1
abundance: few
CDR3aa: CSARRGLAGGGPQYGTQYF
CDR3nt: TGCAGTGCTAGAAGGGGACTAGCGGGAGGGGGCCCGCAGTATGGTACGCAGTATTTT

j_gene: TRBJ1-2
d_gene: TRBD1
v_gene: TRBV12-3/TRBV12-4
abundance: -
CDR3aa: CASSPRTGHAFNYGYTF
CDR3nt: TGTGCCAGCAGCCCGCGGACAGGCCACGCTTTTAACTATGGCTACACCTTC

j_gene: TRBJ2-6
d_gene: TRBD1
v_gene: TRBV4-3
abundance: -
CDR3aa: CASSQDRAGGRLSGANVLTF
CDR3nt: TGCGCCAGCAGCCAAGATAGGGCAGGGGGCCGCCTTTCTGGGGCCAACGTCCTGACTTTC

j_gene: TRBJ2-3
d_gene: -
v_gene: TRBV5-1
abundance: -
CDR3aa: CASSLDPDTDTQYF
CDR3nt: TGCGCCAGCAGCTTGGATCCGGATACAGATACGCAGTATTTT

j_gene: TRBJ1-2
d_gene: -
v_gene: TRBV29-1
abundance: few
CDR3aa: CSVDGDRPNYGYTF
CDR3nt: TGCAGCGTTGACGGCGACAGACCTAACTATGGCTACACCTTC

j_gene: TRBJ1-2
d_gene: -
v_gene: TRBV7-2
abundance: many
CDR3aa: CASSTDDYGYTF
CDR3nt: TGTGCCAGCAGCACTGACGACTATGGCTACACCTTC